This T cell receptor beta chain was retrieved from a study of blood T cell repertoires in COVID-19. This clone was detected once. Clones were read by immunoSEQ multiplex PCR, and TCRdb kept only the in-frame ones, dropping some. The sample yields about 21,000 clones, more than 85% seen once. The CDR3 has 14 residues. V lost 7 bases, J lost 9 bases, and 9 bases stayed unmatched. The germline CDR1 and CDR2 sequences are MNHEY and SVGAGI. V usage is TRBV6-5 and J usage is TRBJ1-6; 7 bases match TRBD1. The clonotype originates from a man in his 70s with acute or convalescent COVID-19. Sequences were obtained from peripheral blood. CDR3 amino acids: CASTTGDISSPLHF. The CDR3 nucleotides are TGTGCCAGCACCACAGGGGATATCAGTTCACCCCTCCACTTT.